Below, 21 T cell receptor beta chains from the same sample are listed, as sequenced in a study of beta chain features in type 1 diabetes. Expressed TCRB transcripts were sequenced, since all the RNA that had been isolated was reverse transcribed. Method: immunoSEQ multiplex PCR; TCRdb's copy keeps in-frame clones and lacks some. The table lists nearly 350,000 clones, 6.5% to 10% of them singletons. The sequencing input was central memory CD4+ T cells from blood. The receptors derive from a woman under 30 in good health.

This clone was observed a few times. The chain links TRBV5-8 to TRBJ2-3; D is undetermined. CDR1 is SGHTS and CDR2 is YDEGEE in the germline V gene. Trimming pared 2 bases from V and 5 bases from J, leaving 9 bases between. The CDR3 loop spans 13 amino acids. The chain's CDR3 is CASSFRGVDTQYF. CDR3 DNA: TGTGCCAGCAGCTTCCGAGGCGTAGATACGCAGTATTTT. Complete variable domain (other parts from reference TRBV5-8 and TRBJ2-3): EAGVTQSPTHLIKTRGQQATLRCSPISGHTSVYWYQQALGLGLQFLLWYDEGEERNRGNFPPRFSGRQFPNYSSELNVNALELEDSALYLCASSFRGVDTQYFGPGTRLTVL.

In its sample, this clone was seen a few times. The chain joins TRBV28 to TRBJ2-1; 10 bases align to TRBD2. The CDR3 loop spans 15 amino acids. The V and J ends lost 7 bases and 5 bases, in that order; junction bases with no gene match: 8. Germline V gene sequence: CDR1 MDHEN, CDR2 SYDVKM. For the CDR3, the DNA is TGTGCCAGCACCCTAGCGGGAGCCCGACACAATGAGCAGTTCTTC. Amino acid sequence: CASTLAGARHNEQFF.

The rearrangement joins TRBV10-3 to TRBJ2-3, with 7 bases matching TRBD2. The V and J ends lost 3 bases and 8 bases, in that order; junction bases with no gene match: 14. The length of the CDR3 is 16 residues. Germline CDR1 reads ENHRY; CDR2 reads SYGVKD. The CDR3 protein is CAISDAGLVILPTQYF. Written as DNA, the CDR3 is TGTGCCATCAGTGATGCTGGACTAGTCATCCTACCTACGCAGTATTTT.

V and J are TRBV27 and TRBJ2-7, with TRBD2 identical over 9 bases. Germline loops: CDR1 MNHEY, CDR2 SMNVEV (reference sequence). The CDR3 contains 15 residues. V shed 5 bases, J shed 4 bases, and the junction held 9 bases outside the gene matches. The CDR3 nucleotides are TGTGCCAGCAGTGCCTTTGGGACTAGCAAATACGAGCAGTACTTC. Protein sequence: CASSAFGTSKYEQYF.

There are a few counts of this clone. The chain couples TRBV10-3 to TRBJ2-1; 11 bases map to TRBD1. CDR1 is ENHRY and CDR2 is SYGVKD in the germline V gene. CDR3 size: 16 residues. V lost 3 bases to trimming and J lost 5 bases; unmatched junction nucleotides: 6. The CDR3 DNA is TGTGCCATCAGTGAACTCGGGACAGGGGGAAACAATGAGCAGTTCTTC. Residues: CAISELGTGGNNEQFF.

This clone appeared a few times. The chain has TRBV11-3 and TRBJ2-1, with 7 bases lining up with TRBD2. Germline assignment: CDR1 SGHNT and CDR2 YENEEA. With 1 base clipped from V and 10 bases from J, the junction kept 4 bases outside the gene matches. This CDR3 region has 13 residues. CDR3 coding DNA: TGTGCCAGCAGCTTAGCGGGAGGTCGAGAGCAGTTCTTC. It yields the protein CASSLAGGREQFF. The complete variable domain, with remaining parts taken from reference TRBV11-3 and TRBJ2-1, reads EAGVVQSPRYKIIEKKQPVAFWCNPISGHNTLYWYLQNLGQGPELLIRYENEEAVDDSQLPKDRFSAERLKGVDSTLKIQPAELGDSAVYLCASSLAGGREQFFGPGTRLTVL.

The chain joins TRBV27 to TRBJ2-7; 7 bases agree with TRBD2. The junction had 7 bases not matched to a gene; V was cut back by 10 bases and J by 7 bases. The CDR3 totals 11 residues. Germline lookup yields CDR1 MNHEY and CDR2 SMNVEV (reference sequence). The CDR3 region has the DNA TGTGCCACCTGGACTAGTAGGGAGCAGTACTTC. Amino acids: CATWTSREQYF.

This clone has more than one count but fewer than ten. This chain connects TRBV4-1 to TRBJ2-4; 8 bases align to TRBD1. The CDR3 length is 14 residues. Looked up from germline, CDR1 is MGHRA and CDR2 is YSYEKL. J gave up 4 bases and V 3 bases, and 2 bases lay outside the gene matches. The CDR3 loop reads CASSQRTGKNIQYF. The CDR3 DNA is TGCGCCAGCAGCCAGCGGACAGGGAAAAACATTCAGTACTTC.

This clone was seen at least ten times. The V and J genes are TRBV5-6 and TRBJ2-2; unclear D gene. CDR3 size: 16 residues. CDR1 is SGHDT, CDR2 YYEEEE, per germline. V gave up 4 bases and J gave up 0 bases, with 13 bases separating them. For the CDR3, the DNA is TGTGCCAGCAGCGGGCTTGGCACGGCGAACACCGGGGAGCTGTTTTTT. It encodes CASSGLGTANTGELFF.

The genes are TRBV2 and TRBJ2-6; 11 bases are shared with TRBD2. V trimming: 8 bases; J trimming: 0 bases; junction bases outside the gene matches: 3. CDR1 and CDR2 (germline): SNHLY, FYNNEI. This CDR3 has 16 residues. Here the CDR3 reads CASLAGGRSGANVLTF. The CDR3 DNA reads TGTGCCAGCCTAGCGGGAGGTCGCTCTGGGGCCAACGTCCTGACTTTC. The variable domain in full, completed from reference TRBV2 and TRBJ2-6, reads EPEVTQTPSHQVTQMGQEVILRCVPISNHLYFYWYRQILGQKVEFLVSFYNNEISEKSEIFDDQFSVERPDGSNFTLKIRSTKLEDSAMYFCASLAGGRSGANVLTFGAGSRLTVL.

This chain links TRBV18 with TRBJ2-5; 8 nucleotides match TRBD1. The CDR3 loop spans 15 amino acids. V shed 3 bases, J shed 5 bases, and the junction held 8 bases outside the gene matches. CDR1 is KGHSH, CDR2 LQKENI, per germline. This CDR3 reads CASSPRTGLVETQYF. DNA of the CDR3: TGTGCCAGCTCACCGCGGACAGGGCTAGTGGAGACCCAGTACTTC.

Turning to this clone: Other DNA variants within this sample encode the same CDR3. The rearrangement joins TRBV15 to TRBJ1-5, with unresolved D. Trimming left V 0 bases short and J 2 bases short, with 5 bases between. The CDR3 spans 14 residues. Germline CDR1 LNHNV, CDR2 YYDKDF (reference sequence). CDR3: CATSREGRNQPQHF. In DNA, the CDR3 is TGTGCCACCAGCAGAGAGGGCCGCAATCAGCCCCAGCATTTT.

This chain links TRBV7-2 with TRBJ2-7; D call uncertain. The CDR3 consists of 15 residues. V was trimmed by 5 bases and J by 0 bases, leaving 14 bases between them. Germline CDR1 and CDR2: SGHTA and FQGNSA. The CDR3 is CASSDRVESSYEQYF. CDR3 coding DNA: TGTGCCAGCAGCGATAGGGTGGAAAGCTCCTACGAGCAGTACTTC.

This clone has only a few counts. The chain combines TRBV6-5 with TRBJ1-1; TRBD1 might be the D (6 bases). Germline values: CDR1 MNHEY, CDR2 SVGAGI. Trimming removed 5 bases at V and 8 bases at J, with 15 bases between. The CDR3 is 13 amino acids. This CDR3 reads CASSQGPRTEAFF. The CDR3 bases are TGTGCCAGCAGTCAGGGGCCAAGAACAGAAGCTTTCTTT.

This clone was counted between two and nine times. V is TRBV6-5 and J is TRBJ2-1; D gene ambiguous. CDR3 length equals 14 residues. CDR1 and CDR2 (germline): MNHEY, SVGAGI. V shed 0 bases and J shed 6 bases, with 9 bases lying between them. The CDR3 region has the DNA TGTGCCAGCAGTTACTCTCCTAGAGTCAATGAGCAGTTCTTC. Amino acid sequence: CASSYSPRVNEQFF.

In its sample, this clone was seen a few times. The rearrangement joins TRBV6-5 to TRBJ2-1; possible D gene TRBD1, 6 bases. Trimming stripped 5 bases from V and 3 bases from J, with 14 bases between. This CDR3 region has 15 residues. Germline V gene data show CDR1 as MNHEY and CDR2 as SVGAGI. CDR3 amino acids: CASSPGARSYNEQFF. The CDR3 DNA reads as TGTGCCAGCAGTCCAGGGGCCCGCAGCTACAATGAGCAGTTCTTC.

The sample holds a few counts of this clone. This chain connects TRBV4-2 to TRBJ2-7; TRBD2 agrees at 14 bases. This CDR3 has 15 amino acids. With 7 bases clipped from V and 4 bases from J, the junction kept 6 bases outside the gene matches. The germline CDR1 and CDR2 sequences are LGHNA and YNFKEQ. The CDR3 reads CASKRGLAGEYEQYF. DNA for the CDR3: TGTGCCAGCAAGAGGGGACTAGCGGGAGAATACGAGCAGTACTTC.

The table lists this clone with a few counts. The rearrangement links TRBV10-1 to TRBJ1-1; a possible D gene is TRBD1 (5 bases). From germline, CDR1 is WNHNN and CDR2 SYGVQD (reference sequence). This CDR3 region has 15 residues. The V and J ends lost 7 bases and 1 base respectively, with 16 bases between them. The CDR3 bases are TGCGCCAGCAAGACAGTCACTGCATGGAACACTGAAGCTTTCTTT. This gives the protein CASKTVTAWNTEAFF.

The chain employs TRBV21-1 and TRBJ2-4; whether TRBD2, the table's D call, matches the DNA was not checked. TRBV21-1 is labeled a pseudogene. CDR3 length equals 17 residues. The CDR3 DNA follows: TGTGCCAGCAGCAAAATTGGAGCGGGAGGCTCCAAAAACATTCAGTACTTC. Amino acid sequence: CASSKIGAGGSKNIQYF.

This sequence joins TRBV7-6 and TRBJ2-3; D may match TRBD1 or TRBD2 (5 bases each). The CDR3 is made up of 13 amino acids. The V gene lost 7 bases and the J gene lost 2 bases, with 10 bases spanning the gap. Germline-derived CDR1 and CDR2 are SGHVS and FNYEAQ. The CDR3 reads CASTGPNTDTQYF. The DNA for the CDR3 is TGTGCCAGCACGGGACCAAACACAGATACGCAGTATTTT.

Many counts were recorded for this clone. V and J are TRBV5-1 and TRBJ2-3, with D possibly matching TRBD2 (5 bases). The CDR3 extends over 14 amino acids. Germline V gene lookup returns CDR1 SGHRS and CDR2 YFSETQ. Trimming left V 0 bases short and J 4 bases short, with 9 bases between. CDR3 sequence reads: CASSLALDADTQYF. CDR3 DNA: TGCGCCAGCAGCTTGGCACTAGACGCAGATACGCAGTATTTT.